These 22 T cell receptor beta chains share one sample of origin, sequenced in a study of blood T cell repertoires in COVID-19. The assay was immunoSEQ multiplex PCR, and TCRdb's table has in-frame clones only and misses some. The repertoire holds around 84,000 clones, with around 83% as singletons. Sequenced: peripheral blood. These receptors came from an older man with active or convalescent COVID-19.

This chain uses TRBV10-3 with TRBJ1-6, with 12 bases aligning to TRBD1. The V segment lost 2 bases and the J segment 8 bases; nucleotides outside the gene matches: 7. The V gene's germline CDR1 is ENHRY and CDR2 SYGVKD. This CDR3 spans 17 amino acids. The CDR3 coding sequence is TGTGCCATCAGTGAGCGGGGACAGGGGGCCTCTGATTCACCCCTCCACTTT. It specifies CAISERGQGASDSPLHF.

In its sample, this clone was seen a few times. The chain is built from TRBV11-2 and TRBJ1-2; 10 bases are shared with TRBD1. J was trimmed by 1 base and V by 4 bases; bases with no gene match: 6. This CDR3 is built from 16 residues. In germline, CDR1 is SGHAT, CDR2 FQNNGV. The CDR3 nucleotides read TGTGCCAGCAGCTCGCTCCGGACAGGGGGTAACTATGGCTACACCTTC. Translating gives CASSSLRTGGNYGYTF.

The V and J genes are TRBV18 and TRBJ1-4, with a weak D call TRBD1 (6 bases). The CDR3 consists of 15 residues. Looked up from germline, CDR1 is KGHSH and CDR2 is LQKENI. V gave up 6 bases and J gave up 2 bases, with 13 bases separating them. The CDR3 loop reads CASSPAQGTNEKLFF. For the CDR3, the DNA is TGTGCCAGCTCCCCAGCCCAGGGGACTAATGAAAAACTGTTTTTT.

The gene calls are TRBV28 and TRBJ1-3; D gene ambiguous. This CDR3 has 14 residues. Germline assignment: CDR1 MDHEN and CDR2 SYDVKM. V dropped 8 bases and J dropped 0 bases, with 11 bases sitting between them. This chain's CDR3 is CASRPQSSGNTIYF. The CDR3 nucleotides read TGTGCCAGCCGCCCACAGAGCTCTGGAAACACCATATATTTT.

This rearrangement joins TRBV20-1 to TRBJ2-7; D may be TRBD1 (6 bases). V was cut by 7 bases and J by 0 bases, with 7 bases left in between. Germline CDR1 is DFQATT and CDR2 is SNEGSKA (reference sequence). This CDR3 contains 11 residues. CDR3: CSGGPSYEQYF. For the CDR3, the DNA is TGCAGTGGGGGGCCCTCCTACGAGCAGTACTTC.

V is TRBV28 and J is TRBJ2-7; possibly TRBD1 for D (5 bases). The germline V and J ends were trimmed by 3 bases and 1 base, with 16 bases remaining between them. The CDR3 spans 16 residues. Germline CDR1 and CDR2: MDHEN and SYDVKM. The CDR3 coding sequence is TGTGCCAGCAGTTTGGGGCGACTGAAATGGTCCTACGAGCAGTACTTC. This codes for CASSLGRLKWSYEQYF. Full variable domain (remainder filled in from reference TRBV28 and TRBJ2-7): DVKVTQSSRYLVKRTGEKVFLECVQDMDHENMFWYRQDPGLGLRLIYFSYDVKMKEKGDIPEGYSVSREKKERFSLILESASTNQTSMYLCASSLGRLKWSYEQYFGPGTRLTVT.

The chain employs TRBV4-1 and TRBJ2-7, with 10 bases matching TRBD2. Germline V gives CDR1 MGHRA, CDR2 YSYEKL. The junction had 4 bases not matched to a gene; V was cut back by 3 bases and J by 5 bases. The CDR3 runs 14 residues. As DNA, the CDR3 is TGCGCCAGCAGCCAGTTAGCGGGGGGAAACGAGCAGTACTTC. Protein product: CASSQLAGGNEQYF.

This clone was counted once. V gene TRBV18 combines with J gene TRBJ1-1, with D possibly being TRBD1 (5 bases). The CDR3 runs 18 residues. Trimming shortened V by 0 bases and J by 4 bases, and 21 bases separated the two germline ends. CDR1 is KGHSH and CDR2 is LQKENI in the germline V gene. CDR3 nucleotides: TGTGCCAGCTCACCACCGCTGTGGAAGGCTAGGGGTAGCACTGAAGCTTTCTTT. Protein: CASSPPLWKARGSTEAFF.

This clone was detected once. CDR3 amino acids: CASRSNTGELFF. The DNA of the CDR3 is TGTGCCAGCAGGAGCAACACCGGGGAGCTGTTTTTT. The chain is built from TRBV6-5 and TRBJ2-2, with D unclear. The germline gives CDR1 MNHEY, CDR2 SVGAGI. Trimming removed 6 bases at V and 2 bases at J, with 4 bases between. The CDR3 runs to 12 residues.

This chain joins TRBV12-3 or TRBV12-4 and TRBJ1-2, with 10 bases aligning to TRBD1. V was clipped by 3 bases and J by 7 bases; unmatched bases: 2. The CDR3 consists of 13 residues. The CDR3 DNA reads TGTGCCAGCAGTTTCAGGGACAGGGGTGGCTACACCTTC. Translation: CASSFRDRGGYTF.

V usage is TRBV7-8 and J usage is TRBJ1-5; D gene unclear. V dropped 5 bases and J dropped 0 bases, with 17 bases sitting between them. CDR3 length: 17 residues. The germline V gene encodes CDR1 SGHVS and CDR2 FQNEAQ. DNA of the CDR3: TGTGCCAGCAGCCCTTACCCGACACGGGATAGCAATCAGCCCCAGCATTTT. Encoded protein: CASSPYPTRDSNQPQHF.

This chain links TRBV18 with TRBJ1-4; possible D gene TRBD1, 5 bases. The CDR3 sequence is 16 residues long. Germline V gives CDR1 KGHSH, CDR2 LQKENI. V lost 6 bases to trimming and J lost 4 bases, with 18 bases between them. The CDR3 loop is CASSREATGHNEKLFF. As DNA, the CDR3 is TGTGCCAGCTCCCGAGAGGCTACAGGACATAATGAAAAACTGTTTTTT.

The chain uses TRBV6-2 or TRBV6-3 and TRBJ2-2; D gene uncertain. V dropped 4 bases and J dropped 0 bases, with 18 bases sitting between them. This CDR3 has 18 residues. Looked up from germline, CDR1 is MNHEY and CDR2 is SVGEGT. The CDR3 is CASSSTRLAAPNTGELFF. The CDR3 DNA sequence: TGTGCCAGCAGTTCCACGCGACTGGCCGCCCCGAACACCGGGGAGCTGTTTTTT.

This sequence joins TRBV30 and TRBJ2-4; no clear D. CDR1 is GTSNPN and CDR2 is SVGIG in the germline V gene (reference sequence). CDR3 length: 14 residues. V was clipped by 0 bases and J by 7 bases, with 13 bases between them. The CDR3 coding sequence is TGTGCCTGGAGTGTGGGCAGTTCTACTAACATTCAGTACTTC. Translating it yields CAWSVGSSTNIQYF.

The gene calls are TRBV25-1 and TRBJ2-1, with 10 nucleotides matching TRBD2. V was clipped by 6 bases and J by 8 bases; unmatched bases: 10. The V gene's germline CDR1 is MGHDK and CDR2 SYGVNS. CDR3 size: 15 residues. The CDR3 nucleotides read TGTGCCAGCAGCGGGGGGTCTAGCGGGGGCTATGAGCAGTTCTTC. It codes for CASSGGSSGGYEQFF.

V usage is TRBV10-1 and J usage is TRBJ2-1, with D perhaps matching TRBD2 (5 bases). Per the germline V gene, CDR1 is WNHNN and CDR2 is SYGVQD (reference sequence). This CDR3 region has 14 residues. V was shortened by 1 base and J by 4 bases, with 8 bases between the two germline ends. The CDR3 bases are TGCGCCAGCAGTGAGTTACTAGGTTACAATGAGCAGTTCTTC. This sequence encodes CASSELLGYNEQFF.

The chain joins TRBV7-2 to TRBJ2-5, with TRBD1 identical over 7 bases. V dropped 5 bases and J dropped 1; count of bases not matched to a gene: 7. The V gene's germline CDR1 is SGHTA and CDR2 FQGNSA. The CDR3 is 15 amino acids. The CDR3 coding sequence is TGTGCCAGCAGCGCGTTGACAGGGCTCCAAGAGACCCAGTACTTC. It encodes CASSALTGLQETQYF.

This sequence joins TRBV10-2 and TRBJ2-3; TRBD2 matches 9 bases. V lost 5 bases and J lost 5; bases outside the gene matches: 8. This CDR3 has 15 residues. CDR1 WSHSY and CDR2 SAAADI come from the germline V gene. In DNA, the CDR3 is TGCGCCAGCAGTCAGACTAGCGGATTGGGAGATACGCAGTATTTT. This sequence encodes CASSQTSGLGDTQYF.

The chain joins TRBV10-3 to TRBJ1-2, with D unresolved. The CDR3 length is 13 residues. V was trimmed by 7 bases and J by 8 bases, leaving 17 bases between them. Per the germline V gene, CDR1 is ENHRY and CDR2 is SYGVKD. The CDR3 nucleotides are TGTGCCATCAAAGAGGCTCAGAAAGCCGGCTACACCTTC. Residues: CAIKEAQKAGYTF.

V gene TRBV28 combines with J gene TRBJ1-2, with D possibly being TRBD1 (6 bases). From germline, CDR1 is MDHEN and CDR2 SYDVKM. CDR3 length: 14 residues. With 2 bases removed from V and 4 bases from J, the gap between germline ends came to 11 bases. CDR3 protein: CASSLGGPIYGYTF. DNA for the CDR3: TGTGCCAGCAGTTTAGGGGGCCCAATCTATGGCTACACCTTC.

The gene calls are TRBV4-1 and TRBJ1-1; weak D call: TRBD1 (6 bases). The CDR3 totals 15 residues. Trimming shortened V by 0 bases and J by 6 bases, and 14 bases separated the two germline ends. Germline CDR1 is MGHRA and CDR2 is YSYEKL. DNA for the CDR3: TGCGCCAGCAGCCAAGACGGCAGGGGTTTTGCTGAAGCTTTCTTT. Its translation is CASSQDGRGFAEAFF.

Details on this clone: One junction end disagrees with the germline gene, perhaps due to a read error. The gene calls are TRBV7-7 and TRBJ2-3; the match to TRBD1 covers 11 bases. Germline CDR1 and CDR2: SSHAT and FNYEAQ (reference sequence). This CDR3 is 18 amino acids long. The CDR3 bases are TGTGCTAGCAGCTTAGCGGTGTCGGGGACAGGGGGTAAGGATACGCAGTATTTT. It yields the protein CASSLAVSGTGGKDTQYF.